The TCR beta chain under discussion was sequenced for a study of blood T cell repertoires in COVID-19. Across the study: Spain, Italy and the United States supplied samples that represented acute and convalescent COVID-19. From T cells, B-cell-depleted T cells, or PBMCs came the material, which was cDNA or gDNA.

Under the authors' procedure: Counts of nucleated cells, estimated from reference gene primer amplification, were obtained. The data were produced by immunoSEQ multiplex PCR, yet TCRdb's version contains in-frame clones alone and is incomplete. That table furnishes V, J and clone size, whereas the DNA furnished D and trimming. The table records a few hundred thousand clones, more than 75% of them present only once. This CDR3 region has 16 residues. Trimming cost V 3 bases and J 2 bases; bases outside gene matches: 6. Germline-derived CDR1 and CDR2 are SGHTA and FQGNSA. Cohort 3 recovered donors had two negative PCRs, clearance, or symptom resolution.

The origin of this receptor is a woman aged 25-40 years who had recovered from COVID-19. The material sequenced was PBMCs or T cells enriched from blood (not recorded which). The chain combines TRBV7-2 with TRBJ2-7, with 11 bases matching TRBD1. This CDR3 reads CASSFLPGQGAYEQYF. DNA for the CDR3: TGTGCCAGCAGCTTTTTACCGGGACAGGGGGCCTACGAGCAGTACTTC.